The clone carrying this T cell receptor (beta chain) was detected only once. The sample belongs to a study of T cell responses to AZD1222 COVID-19 vaccine. Study background: Timing groups of about 4 and about 12 weeks for second doses were pooled.

TCRdb's table, derived via immunoSEQ multiplex PCR, lists solely in-frame clones and lacks some. The sample yields fewer than 150,000 clones, approximately 92% seen once. CDR3 length equals 16 residues. The germline V gene has CDR1 SEHNR and CDR2 FQNEAQ (reference sequence). Between the trimmed V and J ends, which lost 2 bases and 3 bases, there was a span of 14 bases. The receptor comes from an adult in good health. This rearrangement joins TRBV7-9 to TRBJ1-5; no clear D gene. The sequencing here drew on peripheral blood, taken on day 0 of AZD1222 vaccination. This CDR3 is CASSLFVEWDNQPQHF. Written as DNA, the CDR3 is TGTGCCAGCAGCTTATTTGTGGAGTGGGACAATCAGCCCCAGCATTTT.